The next 18 T cell receptor beta chains were all read from a single sample in a study of shared clonotypes between healthy human individuals. TCRdb keeps only in-frame clones here, not all; method: immunoSEQ multiplex PCR. Of about a million clones in the sample, about 70% were seen once. Sequenced sample: memory CD4+ T cells sorted from blood. Subset: CD45RA-negative fraction. Receptors originate from a man aged 18 to 35 in good health.

The CDR3 is CASSPRTGTTDTQYF. For the CDR3, the DNA is TGTGCCAGCAGCCCTCGGACTGGGACCACAGATACGCAGTATTTT. The chain carries TRBV11-2 and TRBJ2-3, with D perhaps being TRBD1 or TRBD2 (5 bases each). The CDR3 consists of 15 residues. The V gene lost 5 bases and the J gene lost 2 bases, with 14 bases spanning the gap. Germline loops: CDR1 SGHAT, CDR2 FQNNGV.

The chain links TRBV19 to TRBJ1-1; D gene ambiguous. Germline V CDR1 and CDR2: LNHDA, SQIVND (reference sequence). The V and J ends lost 1 base and 4 bases respectively, with 16 bases between them. The CDR3 consists of 16 residues. The CDR3 sequence: CASSIVGSGVGTEAFF. The CDR3 coding sequence is TGTGCCAGTAGTATAGTAGGGTCCGGGGTGGGCACTGAAGCTTTCTTT.

V and J are TRBV30 and TRBJ2-5; 8 bases align to TRBD2. The CDR3 extends over 15 amino acids. The germline V gene has CDR1 GTSNPN and CDR2 SVGIG (reference sequence). The V segment lost 2 bases and the J segment 1 base; nucleotides outside the gene matches: 6. The CDR3 here is CAWSPGGPGQETQYF. The CDR3 DNA sequence: TGTGCCTGGAGTCCGGGAGGGCCCGGCCAAGAGACCCAGTACTTC.

This clone was seen ten or more times. The rearrangement links TRBV2 to TRBJ2-3; 13 nucleotides agree with TRBD2. Trimming took 7 bases from V and 2 from J; bases not matched to a gene: 3. This CDR3 region has 15 residues. Germline CDR1 and CDR2: SNHLY and FYNNEI. The CDR3 DNA reads as TGTGCCAGCAAACTAGCGGGGGGGAACACAGATACGCAGTATTTT. Its protein product is CASKLAGGNTDTQYF.

The genes are TRBV6-1 and TRBJ2-5; D possibly corresponds to TRBD2 (6 bases). The V and J ends lost 7 bases and 5 bases respectively, with 14 bases between them. Germline CDR1 MNHNS, CDR2 SASEGT. The CDR3 consists of 13 residues. The CDR3: CASTRGRGETQYF. The CDR3 nucleotides read TGTGCCAGCACCCGTGGGCGGGGTGAGACCCAGTACTTC.

In this sample, this clone turned up a few times. The chain combines TRBV5-6 with TRBJ2-7, with TRBD1 matching over 8 bases. J was trimmed by 2 bases and V by 0 bases; bases with no gene match: 4. The CDR3 consists of 15 residues. CDR1 SGHDT and CDR2 YYEEEE come from the germline V gene. CDR3 sequence reads: CASSLGQGKTYEQYF. The CDR3 DNA sequence: TGTGCCAGCAGCTTGGGACAGGGGAAAACCTACGAGCAGTACTTC.

This clone was seen a single time. This rearrangement joins TRBV7-2 to TRBJ2-1; TRBD2 might be the D (6 bases). From germline, CDR1 is SGHTA and CDR2 FQGNSA. The CDR3 is 15 residues long. Deletions cut 4 bases from V and 0 bases from J, with 10 bases between. CDR3 coding DNA: TGTGCCAGCAGCTCTCAAGCGGGCTCCTACAATGAGCAGTTCTTC. Translating it yields CASSSQAGSYNEQFF.

The chain uses TRBV5-6 and TRBJ1-6, with 11 nucleotides matching TRBD1. The J segment lost 8 bases and the V segment lost 1 base, leaving 14 bases of the junction unmatched. Germline loops: CDR1 SGHDT, CDR2 YYEEEE. This CDR3 has 19 amino acids. CDR3 DNA sequence: TGTGCCAGCAGCTTGAGGAGGACAGGGGGCAGGTATAAGGATTCACCCCTCCACTTT. This encodes CASSLRRTGGRYKDSPLHF.

The chain is built from TRBV19 and TRBJ1-6, with D possibly TRBD1 on 6 matching bases. Germline V CDR1 and CDR2: LNHDA, SQIVND (reference sequence). CDR3 length: 14 residues. V was clipped by 6 bases and J by 7 bases, with 13 bases between them. The CDR3 loop reads CASRDSGGNSPLHF. Here the CDR3 DNA reads TGTGCCAGTAGGGACTCCGGGGGCAATTCACCCCTCCACTTT.

A few counts support this clone. V is TRBV12-1 and J is TRBJ2-7; TRBD1 is the table's D call, not checked against the DNA. TRBV12-1 is a documented pseudogene. This CDR3 has 13 residues. The CDR3 is CASSFRTTYEQYF. In nucleotides, the CDR3 is TGTGCCAGCAGCTTCAGGACAACCTACGAGCAGTACTTC.

The chain carries TRBV19 and TRBJ2-1, with D maybe TRBD1 (5 bases). The V end lost 5 bases, the J end lost 6 bases, and 20 bases lay between the germline ends. The CDR3 spans 16 residues. The germline V gene encodes CDR1 LNHDA and CDR2 SQIVND (reference sequence). CDR3 in DNA: TGTGCCAGTAGTGCCGGAAGGGGCGGCCGGCCCAATGAGCAGTTCTTC. Translation gives CASSAGRGGRPNEQFF.

V and J are TRBV4-1 and TRBJ2-1, with a weak D call TRBD2 (6 bases). CDR3 length: 15 amino acids. Trimming removed 3 bases from V and 7 bases from J, with 16 bases in between. Germline values: CDR1 MGHRA, CDR2 YSYEKL. CDR3 loop: CASSQLGLPLNEQFF. The CDR3 region has the DNA TGCGCCAGCAGCCAGTTGGGACTCCCGCTTAATGAGCAGTTCTTC.

A note on this clone: Distinct nucleotide sequences in the sample also encode this CDR3. The chain has TRBV18 and TRBJ1-1; D call uncertain. The V gene's germline CDR1 is KGHSH and CDR2 LQKENI. The V and J ends lost 3 bases and 0 bases respectively, with 5 bases between them. The CDR3 has 13 amino acids. CDR3 in amino acids: CASSPAMNTEAFF. The CDR3 DNA follows: TGTGCCAGCTCACCCGCAATGAACACTGAAGCTTTCTTT.

This clone was seen a handful of times. The rearrangement links TRBV5-4 to TRBJ2-7; D uncertain. Germline V gives CDR1 SGHNT, CDR2 YYREEE (reference sequence). The CDR3 extends over 14 amino acids. The V and J ends lost 0 bases and 2 bases respectively, with 9 bases between them. CDR3 sequence (DNA): TGTGCCAGCAGCTTGGTGGGGTCAGCCTACGAGCAGTACTTC. Residues: CASSLVGSAYEQYF.

This clone was seen more than once but under ten times. This chain uses TRBV6-1 with TRBJ1-4; D may be TRBD1 (6 bases). CDR3 length equals 15 residues. V was cut by 4 bases and J by 5 bases, with 14 bases left in between. Germline V gene data show CDR1 as MNHNS and CDR2 as SASEGT. CDR3 sequence: CASSVIQGRNEKLFF. The CDR3 DNA sequence: TGTGCCAGCAGTGTGATACAGGGAAGAAATGAAAAACTGTTTTTT.

The genes are TRBV5-1 and TRBJ2-2, with D maybe TRBD1 (6 bases). V was shortened by 0 bases and J by 7 bases, with 19 bases between the two germline ends. The CDR3 has 17 residues. CDR1 and CDR2 from the germline V gene are SGHRS and YFSETQ. The CDR3: CASSLEWGQGFDGELFF. CDR3 bases: TGCGCCAGCAGCTTGGAATGGGGTCAGGGGTTTGACGGGGAGCTGTTTTTT.

The J gene is TRBJ2-7, the V gene TRBV6-5; a possible D gene is TRBD1 (6 bases). The CDR3 spans 15 residues. Per germline, CDR1 MNHEY and CDR2 SVGAGI. V lost 0 bases and J lost 1, with 10 bases in between. This chain's CDR3 is CASSYSAGVSYEQYF. The DNA for the CDR3 is TGTGCCAGCAGTTACTCGGCAGGGGTTTCCTACGAGCAGTACTTC.

Points on this clone: The sample holds other DNA sequences that translate to the same CDR3. This chain connects TRBV10-3 to TRBJ1-1; no clear D. The CDR3 has 12 amino acids. In germline, CDR1 is ENHRY, CDR2 SYGVKD. Trimming left V 3 bases short and J 4 bases short, with 6 bases between. The CDR3 here is CAISDLGTEAFF. In nucleotides, the CDR3 is TGTGCCATCAGTGATTTAGGCACTGAAGCTTTCTTT.